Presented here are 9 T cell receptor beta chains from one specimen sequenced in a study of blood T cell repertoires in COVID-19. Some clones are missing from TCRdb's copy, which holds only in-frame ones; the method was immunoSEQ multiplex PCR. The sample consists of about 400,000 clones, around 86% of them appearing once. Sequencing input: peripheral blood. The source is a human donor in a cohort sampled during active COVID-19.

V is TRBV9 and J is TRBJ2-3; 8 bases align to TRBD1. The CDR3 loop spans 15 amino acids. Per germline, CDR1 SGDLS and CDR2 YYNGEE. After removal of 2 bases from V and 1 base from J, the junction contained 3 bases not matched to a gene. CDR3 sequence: CASSVTGVGTDTQYF. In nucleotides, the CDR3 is TGTGCCAGCAGCGTGACAGGGGTCGGCACAGATACGCAGTATTTT.

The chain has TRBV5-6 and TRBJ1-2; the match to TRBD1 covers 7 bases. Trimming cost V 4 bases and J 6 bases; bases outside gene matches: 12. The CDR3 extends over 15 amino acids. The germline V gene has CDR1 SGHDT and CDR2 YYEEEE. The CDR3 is CASSPGTERWHGYTF. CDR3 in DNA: TGTGCCAGCAGCCCCGGGACAGAGAGGTGGCATGGCTACACCTTC.

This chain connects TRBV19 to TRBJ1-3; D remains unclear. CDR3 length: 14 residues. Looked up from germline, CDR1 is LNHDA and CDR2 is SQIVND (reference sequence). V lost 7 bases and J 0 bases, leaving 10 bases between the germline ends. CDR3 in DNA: TGTGCCAGTACCGTCCGGAGCTCTGGAAACACCATATATTTT. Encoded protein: CASTVRSSGNTIYF. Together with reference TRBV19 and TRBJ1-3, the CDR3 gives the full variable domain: DGGITQSPKYLFRKEGQNVTLSCEQNLNHDAMYWYRQDPGQGLRLIYYSQIVNDFQKGDIAEGYSVSREKKESFPLTVTSAQKNPTAFYLCASTVRSSGNTIYFGEGSWLTVV.

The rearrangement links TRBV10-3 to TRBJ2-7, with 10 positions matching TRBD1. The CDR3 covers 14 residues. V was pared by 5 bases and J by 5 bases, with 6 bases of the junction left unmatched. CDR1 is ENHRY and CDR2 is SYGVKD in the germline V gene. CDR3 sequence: CAISPTGQGNEQYF. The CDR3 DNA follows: TGTGCCATCAGTCCCACGGGACAGGGGAACGAGCAGTACTTC.

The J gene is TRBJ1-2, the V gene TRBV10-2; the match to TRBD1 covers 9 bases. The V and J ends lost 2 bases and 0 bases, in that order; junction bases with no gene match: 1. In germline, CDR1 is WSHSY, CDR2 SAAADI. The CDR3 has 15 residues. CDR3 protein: CASSEGQGSNYGYTF. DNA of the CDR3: TGCGCCAGCAGTGAGGGACAGGGGTCTAACTATGGCTACACCTTC.

The CDR3 loop is CAWRRVAEQFF. In nucleotides, the CDR3 is TGTGCCTGGCGCAGGGTTGCTGAGCAGTTCTTC. The gene calls are TRBV30 and TRBJ2-1, with TRBD1 as a possible D gene (5 bases). The V end lost 5 bases, the J end lost 9 bases, and 11 bases lay between the germline ends. The CDR3 length is 11 residues. Per germline, CDR1 GTSNPN and CDR2 SVGIG (reference sequence).

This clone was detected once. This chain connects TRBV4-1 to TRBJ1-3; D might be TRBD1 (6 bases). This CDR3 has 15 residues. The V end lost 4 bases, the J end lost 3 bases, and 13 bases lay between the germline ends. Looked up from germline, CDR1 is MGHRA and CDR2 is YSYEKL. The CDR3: CASSPRQVFGNTIYF. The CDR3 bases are TGCGCCAGCAGCCCTCGACAGGTTTTTGGAAACACCATATATTTT.

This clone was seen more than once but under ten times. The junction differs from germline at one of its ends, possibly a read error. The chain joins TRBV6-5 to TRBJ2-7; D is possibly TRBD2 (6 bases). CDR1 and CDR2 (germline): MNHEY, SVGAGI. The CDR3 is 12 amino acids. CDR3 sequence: CASTYDLEGRHF. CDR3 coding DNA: TGTGCCAGCACCTACGATTTGGAGGGGCGGCACTTC.

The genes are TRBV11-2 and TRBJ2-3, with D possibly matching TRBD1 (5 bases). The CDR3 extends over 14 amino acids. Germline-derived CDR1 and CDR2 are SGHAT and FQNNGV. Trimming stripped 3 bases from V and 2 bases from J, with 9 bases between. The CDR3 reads CASSFDRFTDTQYF. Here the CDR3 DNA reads TGTGCCAGCAGCTTTGACAGATTCACAGATACGCAGTATTTT.